Here is one TCR beta chain with its context. The antigen this receptor binds is unknown. Qualities for individual bases were not recorded, and no much larger clone is one base off. TCRbeta CDR3 regions were amplified from genomic DNA by means of the immunoSEQ Assay, a bias-controlled multiplex PCR. The original methods were these. The number of nucleated cells in each sample was estimated from the amplification of reference gene primers within the assay. To quantify the absolute abundance of each unique TCRbeta CDR3 rearrangement, sequence reads were collapsed and filtered. For each sample, productive Simpson clonality was calculated as the square root of Simpson's diversity index over productive rearrangements. The clones in this table, taken by TCRdb from immuneACCESS, are in-frame only. Not every clone is retained; where verified, under half of the shortfall comes from an unresolved V gene, and the cause of the rest is unknown. The DNA was the basis for D and trimming; V, J and clone size are from that table. The sample includes roughly 120,000 clones, with about 85% observed a single time. The leading ten clones occupy under 2% of the sample.

For CDR1 and CDR2, the germline V gene lists SGHAT and FQNNGV. The CDR3, cysteine through phenylalanine, is 14 amino acids long. Left in the record is the CDR3 DNA by itself, 42 bases read in frame from the first base. V and J are trimmed by 5 bases and 4 bases, and the gene matches miss 5 bases of the junction. The collaborating institutions used their own protocols to collect whole blood in K2EDTA tubes. For TCRbeta analysis, collaborators shipped samples as frozen whole blood, isolated PBMCs, or DNA extracted from either of those sample types. This specimen comes from a study of blood T cell repertoires in COVID-19 (dated by TCRdb to the early 2020s). In the study overall: Collaborator samples came from the United States, Italy and Spain and covered acute and convalescent phases of COVID-19. The material from the prospective study consisted of cDNA or gDNA derived from T cells, B-cell-depleted T cells, or PBMCs. The dataset comprised deeply sampled blood TCRbeta repertoires from subjects exposed to, actively infected with, or recovered from COVID-19. The repertoires were released in a freely available public database meant as a resource for research on the immune response to SARS-CoV-2. Samples were obtained from the ongoing ImmuneRACE study (first 160 participants) and from roughly 1,300 subjects provided by 6 global collaborators. Nearly every sample came with metadata listing a de-identified subject ID, COVID-19 status, age in years and sex. Where HLA class I and class II types were available, the types were taken from metadata supplied by the sample provider, not from assay-based typing. Study-wide conclusions, independent of this receptor: Clinical and demographic metadata were provided uncurated, with the amount varying by source and participant.

The sequence derives from a man aged 50 to 60 with acute or convalescent COVID-19. The sequenced sample consisted of peripheral blood. The sequence links TRBV11-2 to TRBJ1-2, with TRBD1 identical over 9 junction bases. The CDR3 loop reads CASSPGTGTYGYTF. The sequence in DNA is TGTGCCAGCAGCCCCGGGACAGGGACCTATGGCTACACCTTC. Full variable domain (CDR3 extended with the reference TRBV11-2 and TRBJ1-2 proteins): EAGVAQSPRYKIIEKRQSVAFWCNPISGHATLYWYQQILGQGPKLLIQFQNNGVVDDSQLPKDRFSAERLKGVDSTLKIQPAKLEDSAVYLCASSPGTGTYGYTFGSGTRLTVV.